The 20 T cell receptor beta chains in this list originate from one sample, sequenced in a study of technical replicates of blood from a few donors. Measured with immunoSEQ multiplex PCR; TCRdb has only the in-frame clones, and not every one. The sample carries approximately 73,000 clones, just over 90% recorded once. Material for sequencing was T cells isolated from PBMCs. Receptors were obtained from a human donor in good health.

The gene calls are TRBV7-9 and TRBJ1-2; TRBD1 might be the D (5 bases). V was shortened by 1 base and J by 3 bases, with 18 bases between the two germline ends. CDR3 length: 17 residues. Germline CDR1 is SEHNR and CDR2 is FQNEAQ (reference sequence). The CDR3, as DNA: TGTGCCAGCAGCTTAGTCGAAATACGTCGCAGGGACTATGGCTACACCTTC. Protein product: CASSLVEIRRRDYGYTF.

The chain links TRBV12-2 to TRBJ2-7; the D call of TRBD1 is as the table states it, not checked on the DNA. TRBV12-2 is recorded as a pseudogene. This CDR3 is built from 16 residues. CDR3 DNA: TGTGCAAGTCGCTTAAAGGACAGCGAATCTATGTACGAGCAGTACTTC. Amino acids: CASRLKDSESMYEQYF.

V usage is TRBV5-8 and J usage is TRBJ1-2, with unresolved D. The CDR3 is 14 residues long. With 2 bases removed from V and 1 base from J, the gap between germline ends came to 9 bases. Germline CDR1 SGHTS, CDR2 YDEGEE. As DNA, the CDR3 is TGTGCCAGCAGCTTTGAAGCTTTTAACTATGGCTACACCTTC. This encodes CASSFEAFNYGYTF.

The rearrangement links TRBV19 to TRBJ1-2, with 9 bases lining up with TRBD1. J lost 8 bases, V lost 5 bases, and 15 bases had no gene match. CDR1 is LNHDA and CDR2 is SQIVND in the germline V gene (reference sequence). The CDR3 runs 16 residues. The chain's CDR3 is CASSHSLRDRVFGYTF. The CDR3, as DNA: TGTGCCAGTAGTCATTCCCTCCGGGACAGGGTCTTCGGCTACACCTTC.

The genes are TRBV9 and TRBJ2-7; TRBD1 matches 7 bases. Germline V gives CDR1 SGDLS, CDR2 YYNGEE. This CDR3 spans 13 amino acids. Unmatched junction bases numbered 3, after V lost 3 bases and J lost 3 bases. The CDR3 sequence is CASSGGTDYEQYF. CDR3 DNA: TGTGCCAGCAGCGGGGGGACAGACTACGAGCAGTACTTC.

V is TRBV29-1 and J is TRBJ2-1, with no clear D. Trimming shortened V by 4 bases and J by 9 bases, and 7 bases separated the two germline ends. Germline CDR1 and CDR2: SQVTM and ANQGSEA. The CDR3 has 10 amino acids. This chain's CDR3 is CSVALFEQFF. The CDR3 DNA reads as TGCAGCGTTGCTCTCTTTGAGCAGTTCTTC.

The chain links TRBV7-6 to TRBJ1-6, with D perhaps TRBD1 (5 bases). V was shortened by 1 base and J by 7 bases, with 5 bases between the two germline ends. Germline V lookup: CDR1 SGHVS, CDR2 FNYEAQ. The CDR3 length is 13 residues. CDR3 residues: CASSLEGNSPLHF. The DNA for the CDR3 is TGTGCCAGCAGCTTAGAGGGGAATTCACCCCTCCACTTT.

V gene TRBV27 combines with J gene TRBJ2-1; D possibly corresponds to TRBD2 (5 bases). CDR3 length: 14 amino acids. V was trimmed by 4 bases and J by 4 bases, leaving 11 bases between them. Per germline, CDR1 MNHEY and CDR2 SMNVEV (reference sequence). The CDR3 sequence: CASSSGLPYNEQFF. The CDR3 nucleotides are TGTGCCAGCAGTTCCGGACTTCCTTACAATGAGCAGTTCTTC.

The chain links TRBV11-2 to TRBJ1-1, with D possibly TRBD1 on 5 matching bases. Germline assignment: CDR1 SGHAT and CDR2 FQNNGV. V shed 5 bases and J shed 1 base, with 8 bases lying between them. The CDR3 spans 13 residues. This chain's CDR3 is CASSLTGNTEAFF. The CDR3 DNA follows: TGTGCCAGCAGCCTTACAGGGAACACTGAAGCTTTCTTT.

The CDR3 DNA follows: TGTGCCAGTAGTAGGAGGGGGCGGCAGCCCCAGCATTTT. This sequence encodes CASSRRGRQPQHF. The J gene is TRBJ1-5, the V gene TRBV19; 7 bases are shared with TRBD1. The CDR3 consists of 13 residues. The J segment lost 7 bases and the V segment lost 4 bases, leaving 4 bases of the junction unmatched. Germline CDR1 reads LNHDA; CDR2 reads SQIVND (reference sequence).

The V gene is TRBV7-9, the J gene TRBJ2-2; 9 bases align to TRBD2. V lost 7 bases to trimming and J lost 0 bases; unmatched junction nucleotides: 15. CDR1 SEHNR and CDR2 FQNEAQ come from the germline V gene (reference sequence). The CDR3 loop spans 19 amino acids. The CDR3 spells CASNPGLAHDVTNTGELFF. DNA of the CDR3: TGTGCCAGCAACCCGGGACTAGCCCATGACGTGACGAACACCGGGGAGCTGTTTTTT.

This chain uses TRBV2 with TRBJ2-7; a possible D gene is TRBD2 (5 bases). Per germline, CDR1 SNHLY and CDR2 FYNNEI. The CDR3 consists of 13 residues. V lost 7 bases, J lost 1 base, and 11 bases lay in between. CDR3 loop: CASTTRLSYEQYF. CDR3 nucleotides: TGTGCCAGCACCACAAGACTATCCTACGAGCAGTACTTC.

The chain employs TRBV29-1 and TRBJ2-3, with 9 bases lining up with TRBD1. V shed 7 bases, J shed 0 bases, and the junction held 5 bases outside the gene matches. The CDR3 totals 14 residues. Germline V lookup: CDR1 SQVTM, CDR2 ANQGSEA. The CDR3 reads CSAPTGGSTDTQYF. In nucleotides, the CDR3 is TGCAGCGCACCGACAGGGGGGAGCACAGATACGCAGTATTTT.

The rearrangement joins TRBV6-1 to TRBJ1-2, with 7 bases identical to TRBD1. The germline V gene encodes CDR1 MNHNS and CDR2 SASEGT. V lost 7 bases and J lost 8; bases outside the gene matches: 7. This CDR3 has 12 amino acids. Here the CDR3 DNA reads TGTGCCAGCACTGACAGGGAACGGGGCTACACCTTC. Protein product: CASTDRERGYTF.

The V gene is TRBV2, the J gene TRBJ2-1; 8 nucleotides align to TRBD1. The CDR3 consists of 15 residues. Germline V gives CDR1 SNHLY, CDR2 FYNNEI. V lost 6 bases to trimming and J lost 4 bases; unmatched junction nucleotides: 8. CDR3 coding DNA: TGTGCCAGCAGACTCGACAGGGGCCCTTACAATGAGCAGTTCTTC. Protein sequence: CASRLDRGPYNEQFF.

The rearrangement uses TRBV4-1 and TRBJ1-1, with a possible D match to TRBD1 (6 bases). V lost 4 bases and J 6 bases, leaving 15 bases between the germline ends. CDR3 size: 14 residues. Germline CDR1 and CDR2: MGHRA and YSYEKL. In DNA form, the CDR3 reads TGCGCCAGCAGCCGGAACAGGGAAGGGTCTGAAGCTTTCTTT. The encoded protein is CASSRNREGSEAFF.

CDR3 in amino acids: CAATLAGTGAYEQYF. The CDR3, as DNA: TGTGCCGCCACTCTCGCCGGGACAGGGGCCTACGAGCAGTACTTC. This sequence joins TRBV6-1 and TRBJ2-7; 10 positions match TRBD1. The V and J ends lost 11 bases and 2 bases, in that order; junction bases with no gene match: 12. Germline CDR1 MNHNS, CDR2 SASEGT. The CDR3 sequence is 15 residues long.

V and J are TRBV6-5 and TRBJ1-1; weak D call: TRBD1 (5 bases). There are 15 residues in the CDR3. V shed 4 bases and J shed 0 bases, with 12 bases lying between them. CDR1 is MNHEY, CDR2 SVGAGI, per germline. CDR3 bases: TGTGCCAGCAGTTCCCGGACATACATGAACACTGAAGCTTTCTTT. It specifies CASSSRTYMNTEAFF.

The rearrangement links TRBV5-4 to TRBJ1-2; the match to TRBD1 covers 8 bases. The length of the CDR3 is 14 residues. Unmatched junction bases numbered 10, after V lost 4 bases and J lost 8 bases. CDR1 is SGHNT and CDR2 is YYREEE in the germline V gene (reference sequence). CDR3 residues: CASSNSGGARGYTF. The CDR3 nucleotides read TGTGCCAGCAGCAATTCAGGGGGCGCGCGGGGCTACACCTTC.

The chain links TRBV7-9 to TRBJ2-1; a weak D match, TRBD2 (5 bases). The V gene lost 0 bases and the J gene lost 9 bases, with 12 bases spanning the gap. This CDR3 has 14 amino acids. Per the germline V gene, CDR1 is SEHNR and CDR2 is FQNEAQ (reference sequence). The DNA for the CDR3 is TGTGCCAGCAGCTTAGCAGGCGGAGGAGCTGAGCAGTTCTTC. This gives the protein CASSLAGGGAEQFF.